This TCR beta chain is drawn from a study of OX40 agonist ivuxolimab in advanced cancers. Study summary: An agonistic anti-OX40 (CD134) antibody, ivuxolimab, was used to treat the patients. Study results and caveats: There was clonal expansion of CD4+ and CD8+ blood T cells by week 6 at 0.1 to 3.0 mg/kg.

Autoimmune disease history or systemic immunosuppression disqualified patients. A remark on this clone: The target antigen is unknown.

Clones were sequenced by immunoSEQ multiplex PCR, and TCRdb holds only the in-frame ones, with some missing. This table holds tens of thousands of clones, under 95% found once. After removal of 7 bases from V and 2 bases from J, the junction contained 3 bases not matched to a gene. Germline-derived CDR1 and CDR2 are ENHRY and SYGVKD. CDR3 length: 14 amino acids. This sample comprised CD4+ or CD8+ T cells sorted from blood, obtained in a trial of the OX40 agonist ivuxolimab. This receptor was obtained from an adult with an advanced solid tumor such as melanoma, head and neck, liver or kidney cancer. The V gene is TRBV10-3, the J gene TRBJ2-5, with 11 bases matching TRBD1. CDR3 sequence (DNA): TGTGCCATCAAAGGGACAGGGGGACAAGAGACCCAGTACTTC. It encodes CAIKGTGGQETQYF.